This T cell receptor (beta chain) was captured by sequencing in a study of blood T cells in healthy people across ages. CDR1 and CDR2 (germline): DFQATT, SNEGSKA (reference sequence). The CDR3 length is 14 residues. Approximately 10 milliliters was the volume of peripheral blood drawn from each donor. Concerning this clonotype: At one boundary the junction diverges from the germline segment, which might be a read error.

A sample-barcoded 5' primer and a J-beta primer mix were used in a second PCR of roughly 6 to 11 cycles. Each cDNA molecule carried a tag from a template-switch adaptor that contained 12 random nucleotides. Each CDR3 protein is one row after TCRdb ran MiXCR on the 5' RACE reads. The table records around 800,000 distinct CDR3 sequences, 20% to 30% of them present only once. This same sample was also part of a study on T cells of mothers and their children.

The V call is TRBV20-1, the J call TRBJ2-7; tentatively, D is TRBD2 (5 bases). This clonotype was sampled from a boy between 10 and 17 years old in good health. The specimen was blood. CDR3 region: CSARVPGLFYEQYF. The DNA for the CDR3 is TGCAGTGCGAGAGTCCCCGGACTTTTCTACGAGCAGTACTTC.